Listed here are 10 T cell receptor beta chains from one sample, sequenced in a study of cytomegalovirus exposure and HLA in healthy donors. The PCR made use of 60 Vbeta and 13 Jbeta primers. The assay was immunoSEQ multiplex PCR, and TCRdb's table has in-frame clones only and misses some. Among fewer than 250,000 clones, 60% to 85% were seen once, and the ten largest hold approximately 1.1%. The sample was PBMCs. Source of these receptors: a woman between 40 and 50 years old in good health and CMV-seronegative.

The chain carries TRBV6-6 and TRBJ1-2, with D tentatively TRBD1 (5 bases). V was clipped by 0 bases and J by 2 bases, with 10 bases between them. The CDR3 has 15 amino acids. Germline CDR1 MNHNY, CDR2 SVGAGI (reference sequence). CDR3 in DNA: TGTGCCAGCAGTTACTCGGTGCAGGGAAACTATGGCTACACCTTC. Encoded protein: CASSYSVQGNYGYTF.

This clone appeared once. V is TRBV11-2 and J is TRBJ1-2, with 7 bases fitting TRBD1. The J segment lost 7 bases and the V segment lost 0 bases, leaving 8 bases of the junction unmatched. The CDR3 extends over 15 amino acids. Germline-derived CDR1 and CDR2 are SGHAT and FQNNGV. The CDR3 DNA reads as TGTGCCAGCAGCTTAGACCCCGTGACAGGGAGTGGCTACACCTTC. This gives the protein CASSLDPVTGSGYTF.

CDR3 DNA: TGTGCCATCAGTGAACAGGGGGCTGGAAACACCATATATTTT. It yields the protein CAISEQGAGNTIYF. The chain links TRBV10-3 to TRBJ1-3, with 8 bases fitting TRBD1. The CDR3 length is 14 residues. Germline-derived CDR1 and CDR2 are ENHRY and SYGVKD. V lost 3 bases and J lost 2; bases outside the gene matches: 0.

V usage is TRBV11-2 and J usage is TRBJ1-2; TRBD1 agrees at 7 bases. After removal of 4 bases from V and 4 bases from J, the junction contained 9 bases not matched to a gene. The CDR3 extends over 15 amino acids. Germline V gene data show CDR1 as SGHAT and CDR2 as FQNNGV. As DNA, the CDR3 is TGTGCCAGCAGCTCCTTGAGGGGGCAGAGCTATGGCTACACCTTC. This encodes CASSSLRGQSYGYTF.

The gene calls are TRBV4-1 and TRBJ1-5, with 9 positions matching TRBD1. After removal of 0 bases from V and 1 base from J, the junction contained 7 bases not matched to a gene. Germline assignment: CDR1 MGHRA and CDR2 YSYEKL. The CDR3 consists of 18 residues. In nucleotides, the CDR3 is TGCGCCAGCAGCCAAGAGGACAGGGGAGAAAGGAGCAATCAGCCCCAGCATTTT. Its protein is CASSQEDRGERSNQPQHF.

This clone was counted a single time. The chain carries TRBV30 and TRBJ1-1; 8 nucleotides line up with TRBD1. The CDR3 length is 16 residues. Germline CDR1 reads GTSNPN; CDR2 reads SVGIG (reference sequence). Germline trimming cut 7 bases from V and 4 bases from J; bases unmatched to any gene: 17. In nucleotides, the CDR3 is TGTGCCTCGATCTCAGGACAGGGTTTTCGTCGCACTGAAGCTTTCTTT. Amino acids: CASISGQGFRRTEAFF. The entire variable domain, with the rest obtained from reference TRBV30 and TRBJ1-1, is as follows: SQTIHQWPATLVQPVGSPLSLECTVEGTSNPNLYWYRQAAGRGLQLLFYSVGIGQISSEVPQNLSASRPQDRQFILSSKKLLLSDSGFYLCASISGQGFRRTEAFFGQGTRLTVV.

This clone was detected once. The rearrangement joins TRBV11-2 to TRBJ2-7; 10 bases are shared with TRBD1. CDR1 and CDR2 (germline): SGHAT, FQNNGV. Trimming at V came to 4 bases and at J to 2 bases, leaving 5 bases not matched to a gene. The CDR3 length is 15 residues. The CDR3 spells CASSSPGQGTYEQYV. CDR3 nucleotide sequence: TGTGCCAGCAGCTCCCCGGGACAGGGGACCTACGAGCAGTACGTC.

The CDR3 coding sequence is TGTGCCAGCAGAACCTACCTTCGGAGGGGGCGGGGAACTAATGAAAAACTGTTTTTT. Encoded protein: CASRTYLRRGRGTNEKLFF. This chain uses TRBV27 with TRBJ1-4, with TRBD1 matching over 7 bases. CDR1 MNHEY and CDR2 SMNVEV come from the germline V gene (reference sequence). The V gene end was trimmed by 6 bases and the J gene end by 1 base; junction bases not matched to a gene: 17. The CDR3 consists of 19 residues.

This chain joins TRBV2 and TRBJ2-7; D possibly corresponds to TRBD1 (5 bases). V lost 6 bases, J lost 4 bases, and 7 bases lay in between. The germline V gene has CDR1 SNHLY and CDR2 FYNNEI. This CDR3 contains 11 residues. The CDR3, as DNA: TGTGCCAGCAGGGGGCTATACGAGCAGTACTTC. Translation gives CASRGLYEQYF.

The rearrangement links TRBV21-1 to TRBJ1-2. TRBV21-1 is given as a pseudogene. CDR3 size: 11 residues. The CDR3 loop reads CASRGAAGYTF. The CDR3 DNA reads TGTGCCAGCAGGGGAGCAGCGGGCTACACCTTC.